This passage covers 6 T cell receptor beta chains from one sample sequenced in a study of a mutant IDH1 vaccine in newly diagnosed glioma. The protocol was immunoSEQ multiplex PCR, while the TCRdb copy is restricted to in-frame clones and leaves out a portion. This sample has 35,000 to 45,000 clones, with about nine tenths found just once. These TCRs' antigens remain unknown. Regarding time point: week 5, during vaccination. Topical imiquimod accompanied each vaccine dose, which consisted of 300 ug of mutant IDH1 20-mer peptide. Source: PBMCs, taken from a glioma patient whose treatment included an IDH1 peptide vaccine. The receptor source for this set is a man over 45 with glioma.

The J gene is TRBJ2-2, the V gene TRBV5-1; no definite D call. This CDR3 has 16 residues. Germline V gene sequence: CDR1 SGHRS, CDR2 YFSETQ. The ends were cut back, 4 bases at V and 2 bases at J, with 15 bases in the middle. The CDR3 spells CASSVRVLENTGELFF. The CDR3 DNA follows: TGCGCCAGCAGCGTACGGGTCCTAGAAAACACCGGGGAGCTGTTTTTT.

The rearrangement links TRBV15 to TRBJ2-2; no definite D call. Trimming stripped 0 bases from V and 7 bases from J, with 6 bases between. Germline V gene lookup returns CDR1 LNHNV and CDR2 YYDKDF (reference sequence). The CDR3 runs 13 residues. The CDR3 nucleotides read TGTGCCACCAGCAGAGATATCTACGGGGAGCTGTTTTTT. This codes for CATSRDIYGELFF.

The CDR3 loop reads CASSPRQGNTEAFF. The CDR3 DNA sequence: TGTGCCAGCAGCCCCCGACAGGGGAACACTGAAGCTTTCTTT. V gene TRBV7-2 combines with J gene TRBJ1-1; TRBD1 agrees at 7 bases. Germline trimming cut 5 bases from V and 1 base from J; bases unmatched to any gene: 4. CDR1 is SGHTA, CDR2 FQGNSA, per germline. CDR3 size: 14 residues.

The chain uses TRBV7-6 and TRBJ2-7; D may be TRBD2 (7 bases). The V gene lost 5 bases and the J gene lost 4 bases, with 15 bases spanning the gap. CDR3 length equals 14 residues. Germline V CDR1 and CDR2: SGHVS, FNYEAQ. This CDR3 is CASSLEGGVYEQYF. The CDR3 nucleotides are TGTGCCAGCAGCCTCGAGGGGGGGGTTTACGAGCAGTACTTC.

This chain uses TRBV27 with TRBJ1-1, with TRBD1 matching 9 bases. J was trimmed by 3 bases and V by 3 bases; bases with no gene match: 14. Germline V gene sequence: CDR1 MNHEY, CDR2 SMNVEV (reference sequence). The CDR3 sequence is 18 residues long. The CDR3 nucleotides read TGTGCCAGCAGTTTTCTGGTCACAGGGGGCTTTCCCGACACTGAAGCTTTCTTT. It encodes CASSFLVTGGFPDTEAFF.

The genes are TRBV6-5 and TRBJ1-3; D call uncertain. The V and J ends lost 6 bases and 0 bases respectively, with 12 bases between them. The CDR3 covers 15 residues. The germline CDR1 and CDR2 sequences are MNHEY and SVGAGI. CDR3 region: CASSTGLSSGNTIYF. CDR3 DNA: TGTGCCAGCAGCACGGGCCTCAGCTCTGGAAACACCATATATTTT.